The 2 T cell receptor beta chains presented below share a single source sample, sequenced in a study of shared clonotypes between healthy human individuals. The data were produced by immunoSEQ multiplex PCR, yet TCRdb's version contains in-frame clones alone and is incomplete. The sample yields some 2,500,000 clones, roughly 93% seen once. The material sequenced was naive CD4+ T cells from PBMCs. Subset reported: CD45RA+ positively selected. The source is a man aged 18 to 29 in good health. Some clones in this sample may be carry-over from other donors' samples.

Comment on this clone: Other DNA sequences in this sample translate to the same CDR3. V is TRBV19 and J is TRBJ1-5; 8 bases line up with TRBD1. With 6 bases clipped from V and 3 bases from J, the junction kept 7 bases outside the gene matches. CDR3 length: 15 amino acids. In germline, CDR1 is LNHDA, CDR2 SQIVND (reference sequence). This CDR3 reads CASSVGQAYNQPQHF. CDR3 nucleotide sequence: TGTGCCAGTAGCGTGGGACAGGCTTACAATCAGCCCCAGCATTTT. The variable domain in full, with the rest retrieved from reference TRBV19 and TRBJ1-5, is DGGITQSPKYLFRKEGQNVTLSCEQNLNHDAMYWYRQDPGQGLRLIYYSQIVNDFQKGDIAEGYSVSREKKESFPLTVTSAQKNPTAFYLCASSVGQAYNQPQHFGDGTRLSIL.

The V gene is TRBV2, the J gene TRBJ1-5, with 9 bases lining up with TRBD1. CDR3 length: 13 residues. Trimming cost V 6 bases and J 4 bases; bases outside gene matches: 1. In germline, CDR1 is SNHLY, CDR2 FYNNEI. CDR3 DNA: TGTGCCAGCAGACAGGGGGCAAATCAGCCCCAGCATTTT. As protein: CASRQGANQPQHF.